The 22 T cell receptor beta chains presented below share a single source sample, sequenced in a study of blood T cell repertoires in COVID-19. TCRdb keeps only in-frame clones here, not all; method: immunoSEQ multiplex PCR. This table holds about 410,000 clones, about 91% found once. Sequencing was performed on peripheral blood. The receptors come from a woman between 40 and 55 years old with COVID-19, enrolled during active disease.

The chain carries TRBV20-1 and TRBJ1-2; maybe TRBD1 (5 bases). This CDR3 has 12 amino acids. Germline CDR1 reads DFQATT; CDR2 reads SNEGSKA (reference sequence). V was pared by 3 bases and J by 8 bases, with 13 bases between. In DNA form, the CDR3 reads TGCAGTGCTAGTACCAGGGTAGCCGGCTACACCTTC. Translating gives CSASTRVAGYTF.

The chain uses TRBV7-2 and TRBJ1-2; D ambiguous. Germline V gene lookup returns CDR1 SGHTA and CDR2 FQGNSA. The CDR3 extends over 13 amino acids. V was trimmed by 3 bases and J by 4 bases, leaving 9 bases between them. CDR3 sequence reads: CASSFTGRYGYTF. CDR3 sequence (DNA): TGTGCCAGCAGCTTTACTGGGCGCTATGGCTACACCTTC.

V gene TRBV11-3 combines with J gene TRBJ1-4; 9 bases line up with TRBD1. Germline-derived CDR1 and CDR2 are SGHNT and YENEEA. With 1 base clipped from V and 7 bases from J, the junction kept 7 bases outside the gene matches. The CDR3 is made up of 16 amino acids. The CDR3 is CASSLGSGTGSEKLFF. Here the CDR3 DNA reads TGTGCCAGCAGCTTAGGATCCGGGACAGGGAGTGAAAAACTGTTTTTT.

This clone was seen only once. The chain recombines TRBV5-6 with TRBJ2-7, with a weak D call TRBD1 (5 bases). This CDR3 comprises 15 residues. V dropped 4 bases and J dropped 3 bases, with 17 bases sitting between them. The germline CDR1 and CDR2 sequences are SGHDT and YYEEEE. The CDR3 bases are TGTGCCAGCAGCCAAGTATCCAGGGTACGCTACGAGCAGTACTTC. Protein product: CASSQVSRVRYEQYF.

The V call is TRBV2, the J call TRBJ2-3; D is possibly TRBD2 (6 bases). The CDR3 runs 15 residues. The V gene's germline CDR1 is SNHLY and CDR2 FYNNEI. The ends were cut back, 7 bases at V and 2 bases at J, with 16 bases in the middle. DNA of the CDR3: TGTGCCAGCACCCAGTTTGCGGGGACCACAGATACGCAGTATTTT. It codes for CASTQFAGTTDTQYF.

This clone has only one observation. The rearrangement joins TRBV6-6 to TRBJ1-1; maybe TRBD1 (5 bases). CDR1 is MNHNY and CDR2 is SVGAGI in the germline V gene (reference sequence). Trimming cost V 6 bases and J 1 base, with 18 bases left between them. This CDR3 spans 16 amino acids. The CDR3 reads CASSPWGEGGNTEAFF. The CDR3 DNA reads as TGTGCCAGCAGCCCCTGGGGGGAGGGTGGGAACACTGAAGCTTTCTTT.

The V gene is TRBV6-5, the J gene TRBJ1-4; TRBD1 matches 7 bases. The CDR3 contains 15 residues. Germline CDR1 and CDR2: MNHEY and SVGAGI. With V trimmed by 0 bases and J by 8 bases, 6 bases remained unmatched. CDR3 nucleotide sequence: TGTGCCAGCAGTTACTCAGGGGGCGGAGGGGAAAAACTGTTTTTT. Its translation is CASSYSGGGGEKLFF.

A word on this clone: A read error may account for a junction end that differs from germline. The chain recombines TRBV7-7 with TRBJ1-1; a weak D match, TRBD1 (6 bases). CDR1 is SSHAT and CDR2 is FNYEAQ in the germline V gene (reference sequence). The length of the CDR3 is 16 residues. CDR3 loop: CASSIILPGAGTEAFF. For the CDR3, the DNA is TGTGCTAGCAGCATTATACTCCCAGGGGCCGGCACTGAAGCTTTCTTT.

The chain combines TRBV19 with TRBJ2-6; 9 bases are a match to TRBD1. The V and J ends lost 5 bases and 2 bases, in that order; junction bases with no gene match: 7. The germline V gene has CDR1 LNHDA and CDR2 SQIVND (reference sequence). CDR3 length equals 17 residues. CDR3 protein: CASSLGQGGAGANVLTF. The DNA for the CDR3 is TGTGCCAGTAGTCTGGGACAGGGAGGGGCTGGGGCCAACGTCCTGACTTTC.

Points on this clone: Within the sample, other DNA sequences also encode this same CDR3. V usage is TRBV5-1 and J usage is TRBJ2-2; 7 bases agree with TRBD1. With V trimmed by 4 bases and J by 2 bases, 5 bases remained unmatched. The germline gives CDR1 SGHRS, CDR2 YFSETQ. CDR3 length: 15 residues. CDR3 DNA sequence: TGCGCCAGCAGCCTAAGACAGGGAAACACCGGGGAGCTGTTTTTT. Its translation is CASSLRQGNTGELFF.

This clone was seen only once. The chain recombines TRBV4-3 with TRBJ1-1; D is uncertain. CDR1 is LGHNA and CDR2 is YSLEER in the germline V gene. The CDR3 length is 14 residues. V lost 4 bases to trimming and J lost 8 bases, with 17 bases between them. CDR3 residues: CASSRSGEAAEAFF. For the CDR3, the DNA is TGCGCCAGCAGCCGGTCGGGAGAGGCGGCCGAAGCTTTCTTT.

The rearrangement links TRBV5-5 to TRBJ2-2, with 10 bases that match TRBD2. The trim removed 1 base at V and 4 bases at J, leaving 1 base unmatched. Germline-derived CDR1 and CDR2 are SGHKS and YYEKEE (reference sequence). The CDR3 loop spans 15 amino acids. CDR3 nucleotide sequence: TGTGCCAGCAGCTTGAGACTAGCGGGCACCGGGGAGCTGTTTTTT. Translating gives CASSLRLAGTGELFF.

The chain uses TRBV12-3 or TRBV12-4 and TRBJ1-2, with 8 bases fitting TRBD1. This CDR3 has 13 residues. With V trimmed by 1 base and J by 8 bases, 3 bases remained unmatched. The CDR3 DNA reads TGTGCCAGCAGTTTAGTACAGGGGGAAGGCTACACCTTC. The encoded protein is CASSLVQGEGYTF.

About this clone: Its ends do not fully match the called genes, so a read error is possible. The rearrangement links TRBV6-2 or TRBV6-3 to TRBJ1-1, with D perhaps matching TRBD1 (6 bases). The germline V gene encodes CDR1 MNHEY and CDR2 SVGEGT. The CDR3 spans 14 residues. The CDR3 spells CSSSRPGQNTEAFF. The CDR3 nucleotides read TGTTCCAGCAGTCGACCGGGACAGAACACTGAAGCTTTCTTT.

The rearrangement uses TRBV5-1 and TRBJ2-1; tentatively, D is TRBD2 (6 bases). Germline CDR1 is SGHRS and CDR2 is YFSETQ. The CDR3 has 14 residues. Trimming removed 4 bases at V and 9 bases at J, with 17 bases between. DNA for the CDR3: TGCGCCAGCAGCCAGGTAATGGGAGGCTCTGAGCAGTTCTTC. Protein: CASSQVMGGSEQFF.

The rearrangement joins TRBV14 to TRBJ1-2; D is possibly TRBD1 (6 bases). The CDR3 runs 14 residues. The V end lost 3 bases, the J end lost 2 bases, and 10 bases lay between the germline ends. Germline V lookup: CDR1 SGHDN, CDR2 FVKESK. CDR3 in amino acids: CASSQAGANYGYTF. CDR3 sequence (DNA): TGTGCCAGCAGCCAGGCAGGGGCCAACTATGGCTACACCTTC.

In DNA form, the CDR3 reads TGTGCCAGCAGCTTACCGGGACTAGCGGCCCCTAGCACAGATACGCAGTATTTT. It codes for CASSLPGLAAPSTDTQYF. This chain connects TRBV11-2 to TRBJ2-3, with TRBD2 identical over 11 bases. Germline values: CDR1 SGHAT, CDR2 FQNNGV. V gave up 2 bases and J gave up 0 bases; unmatched junction bases: 7. The CDR3 runs 18 residues. Supplemented by reference TRBV11-2 and TRBJ2-3, the full variable domain reads EAGVAQSPRYKIIEKRQSVAFWCNPISGHATLYWYQQILGQGPKLLIQFQNNGVVDDSQLPKDRFSAERLKGVDSTLKIQPAKLEDSAVYLCASSLPGLAAPSTDTQYFGPGTRLTVL.

V and J are TRBV10-3 and TRBJ2-5; 7 bases are shared with TRBD2. Germline V gene data show CDR1 as ENHRY and CDR2 as SYGVKD. J lost 0 bases, V lost 2 bases, and 18 bases had no gene match. The CDR3 covers 20 residues. This CDR3 reads CAISESGGGRKGYYQETQYF. In nucleotides, the CDR3 is TGTGCCATCAGTGAGAGTGGGGGGGGTCGGAAAGGGTATTACCAAGAGACCCAGTACTTC.

The rearrangement uses TRBV5-1 and TRBJ1-4, with 7 bases identical to TRBD1. Germline V lookup: CDR1 SGHRS, CDR2 YFSETQ. This CDR3 comprises 16 residues. V lost 4 bases to trimming and J lost 3 bases; unmatched junction nucleotides: 9. The CDR3 region has the DNA TGCGCCAGCAGCCACAACAGGGGATCGGCTAATGAAAAACTGTTTTTT. This translates into CASSHNRGSANEKLFF.

V usage is TRBV24-1 and J usage is TRBJ2-3; TRBD1 is a possible D gene (6 bases). Germline V gene data show CDR1 as KGHDR and CDR2 as SFDVKD. The length of the CDR3 is 16 residues. V was clipped by 4 bases and J by 3 bases, with 16 bases between them. The CDR3 nucleotides read TGTGCCACCAGTGACCCGACAGGCCCTCCGACAGATACGCAGTATTTT. Its protein is CATSDPTGPPTDTQYF.

To note about this clone: Other DNA sequences of this sample code for an identical CDR3. The chain is built from TRBV30 and TRBJ1-3; D gene uncertain. The CDR3 sequence is 11 residues long. CDR1 and CDR2 (germline): GTSNPN, SVGIG (reference sequence). Trimming shortened V by 2 bases and J by 3 bases, and 2 bases separated the two germline ends. The CDR3 sequence is CAWSRGNTIYF. The CDR3, as DNA: TGTGCCTGGAGTCGTGGAAACACCATATATTTT.

This chain links TRBV9 with TRBJ2-1; D not certain. This CDR3 is 11 amino acids long. Germline CDR1 and CDR2: SGDLS and YYNGEE. The germline V and J ends were trimmed by 3 bases and 8 bases, with 6 bases remaining between them. The DNA for the CDR3 is TGTGCCAGCAGCGACAGATATGAGCAGTTCTTC. This codes for CASSDRYEQFF.